This is a list of T cell receptor beta chains from one sample in a study of blood T cell repertoires in COVID-19. Produced via immunoSEQ multiplex PCR; TCRdb's table is partial and in-frame only. The sample consists of around 81,000 clones, around 80% of them appearing once. The source material was peripheral blood. These receptors originate from a human donor in a cohort sampled during active COVID-19. Both conserved end residues are part of each CDR3. The D gene is left open where the match is weak. For some rows the clone size is stated as once, few or many, or as a class when expanded; others skip it.

CASSPGQNQPQHF | TGCGCCAGCAGCCCGGGACAGAATCAGCCCCAGCATTTT | TRBD1 | TRBJ1-5 | TRBV5-1 | .
CASRYPGQGTTQYF | TGTGCCAGCAGATATCCGGGACAGGGGACGACCCAGTACTTC | TRBD1 | TRBJ2-5 | TRBV5-8 | .
CASRDPTSGTDTQYF | TGTGCCAGCAGAGACCCGACTAGCGGGACAGATACGCAGTATTTT | TRBD2 | TRBJ2-3 | TRBV6-5 | .
CASSRTGGLGAGEQYF | TGTGCCAGCAGCCGGACAGGGGGACTCGGGGCGGGCGAGCAGTACTTC | TRBD1 | TRBJ2-7 | TRBV7-9 | .
CATSGAGGADTQYF | TGTGCCACGAGCGGGGCGGGAGGTGCAGATACGCAGTATTTT | TRBD2 | TRBJ2-3 | TRBV24-1 | .
CASSRGGDRANQPQHF | TGTGCCAGCAGTCGGGGCGGGGACAGGGCCAATCAGCCCCAGCATTTT | TRBD1 | TRBJ1-5 | TRBV6-6 | few
CASSWGAGGVTYEQYF | TGTGCCAGCAGCTGGGGGGCAGGGGGTGTCACCTACGAGCAGTACTTC | . | TRBJ2-7 | TRBV7-6 | .
CASSFGVGNQPQHF | TGTGCCAGCAGTTTCGGGGTAGGCAATCAGCCCCAGCATTTT | . | TRBJ1-5 | TRBV27 | .
CASSLGGGRNNSPLHF | TGTGCCAGCAGCTTAGGGGGGGGCAGAAATAATTCACCCCTCCACTTT | . | TRBJ1-6 | TRBV7-9 | .
CASRRTGTDRYGYTF | TGTGCCAGCAGAAGAACCGGGACAGACAGATATGGCTACACCTTC | TRBD1 | TRBJ1-2 | TRBV5-4 | many
CASSYRQGSQPQHF | TGTGCCAGCAGTTACAGGCAGGGGTCTCAGCCCCAGCATTTT | . | TRBJ1-5 | TRBV6-5 | .
CASSEQGLAPQHF | TGTGCCAGCTCAGAGCAGGGCCTGGCGCCCCAGCATTTT | . | TRBJ1-5 | TRBV18 | .
CAWSTGSGANVLTF | TGTGCCTGGAGTACCGGTTCTGGGGCCAACGTCCTGACTTTC | . | TRBJ2-6 | TRBV30 | .
CASRVGGGSGYTF | TGTGCCAGCCGGGTGGGAGGCGGCAGTGGCTACACCTTC | . | TRBJ1-2 | TRBV12-3/TRBV12-4 | .
CASSYRDRVAYEQYF | TGTGCCAGTTCATACCGGGACAGGGTAGCCTACGAGCAGTACTTC | TRBD1 | TRBJ2-7 | TRBV9 | .
CASSGVGRGGNTEAFF | TGTGCCAGCAGCGGAGTTGGGAGGGGTGGGAACACTGAAGCTTTCTTT | . | TRBJ1-1 | TRBV9 | .